The 3 T cell receptor beta chains below were found in one sample sequenced in a study of response to subunit inactivated influenza vaccine. A single record per CDR3 protein comes from TCRdb applying MiXCR to the RT-PCR reads. Here the sample spans about 780,000 distinct CDR3 sequences, less than 20% being singletons. The specimen was PBMCs from blood, collected about 5 days after vaccination. The source of these receptors is a man aged 45 to 65 who received an inactivated influenza vaccine.

V is TRBV12-3 or TRBV12-4 and J is TRBJ1-5; no clear D gene. V was trimmed by 2 bases and J by 4 bases, leaving 9 bases between them. There are 14 residues in the CDR3. Written as DNA, the CDR3 is TGTGCCAGCAGTTTATCGCAGGTTAATCAGCCCCAGCATTTT. It yields the protein CASSLSQVNQPQHF.

The chain couples TRBV12-3 or TRBV12-4 to TRBJ1-2; D is undetermined. This CDR3 is built from 14 residues. Trimming removed 6 bases at V and 3 bases at J, with 14 bases between. This CDR3 is CASSDGPSYYGYTF. In DNA form, the CDR3 reads TGTGCCAGCAGCGACGGTCCGTCATACTATGGCTACACCTTC.

In this sample, this clonotype turned up a few times. The V gene is TRBV4-1, the J gene TRBJ1-5; no firm D call. V lost 4 bases to trimming and J lost 3 bases, with 10 bases between them. Germline CDR1 reads MGHRA; CDR2 reads YSYEKL. The CDR3 is 14 amino acids. CDR3 bases: TGCGCCAGCAGCCGAGTGGTACTCAATCAGCCCCAGCATTTT. Protein sequence: CASSRVVLNQPQHF.